The 10 T cell receptor beta chains given below trace back to one sample, sequenced in a study of blood T cell repertoires in COVID-19. Profiled with immunoSEQ multiplex PCR; TCRdb holds only in-frame clones, not every one. Of about 120,000 clones listed, approximately 70% are singletons. Sequencing was performed on peripheral blood. The receptor source for this set is a woman in her 70s with acute or convalescent COVID-19.

The V gene is TRBV7-9, the J gene TRBJ2-2, with 10 bases aligning to TRBD1. Per the germline V gene, CDR1 is SEHNR and CDR2 is FQNEAQ (reference sequence). Trimming took 2 bases from V and 5 from J; bases not matched to a gene: 2. The CDR3 covers 15 residues. In nucleotides, the CDR3 is TGTGCCAGCAGCTTAATGGGACAGGGGACCGGGGAGCTGTTTTTT. Residues: CASSLMGQGTGELFF. Full variable domain (outside the CDR3, taken from reference TRBV7-9 and TRBJ2-2): DTGVSQNPRHKITKRGQNVTFRCDPISEHNRLYWYRQTLGQGPEFLTYFQNEAQLEKSRLLSDRFSAERPKGSFSTLEIQRTEQGDSAMYLCASSLMGQGTGELFFGEGSRLTVL.

The chain carries TRBV9 and TRBJ2-5, with 10 bases matching TRBD2. V dropped 4 bases and J dropped 1; count of bases not matched to a gene: 4. The length of the CDR3 is 15 residues. Germline assignment: CDR1 SGDLS and CDR2 YYNGEE. CDR3 amino acids: CASSRSGGVQETQYF. In DNA form, the CDR3 reads TGTGCCAGCAGCAGAAGCGGGGGGGTCCAAGAGACCCAGTACTTC.

On this clone: The junction departs from the called germline gene at one end, perhaps through a read error. The rearrangement links TRBV28 to TRBJ2-3, with 10 bases fitting TRBD1. The CDR3 consists of 16 residues. Looked up from germline, CDR1 is MDHEN and CDR2 is SYDVKM. In DNA, the CDR3 is TGTGCCAGCACTTTAACCCGGGACAGGGGCTCAGATACGCAGTATTTT. Protein product: CASTLTRDRGSDTQYF.

This chain connects TRBV5-5 to TRBJ1-6; 7 bases agree with TRBD1. Trimming removed 4 bases from V and 8 bases from J; junction bases left unmatched: 3. From germline, CDR1 is SGHKS and CDR2 YYEKEE (reference sequence). The CDR3 extends over 13 amino acids. CDR3 DNA sequence: TGTGCCAGCAGCCCAGGACAGGATTCACCCCTCCACTTT. Its translation is CASSPGQDSPLHF.

This rearrangement joins TRBV20-1 to TRBJ1-1; the D is unclear. This CDR3 contains 11 residues. Germline V gene sequence: CDR1 DFQATT, CDR2 SNEGSKA (reference sequence). The germline V and J ends were trimmed by 6 bases and 3 bases, with 8 bases remaining between them. CDR3 amino acids: CSAPGYTEAFF. Here the CDR3 DNA reads TGCAGTGCGCCGGGGTACACTGAAGCTTTCTTT.

CDR3 protein: CATSEGVGTDTQYF. The CDR3 nucleotides are TGTGCCACCAGTGAGGGAGTTGGCACAGATACGCAGTATTTT. This rearrangement joins TRBV24-1 to TRBJ2-3; D is possibly TRBD2 (5 bases). Trimming removed 4 bases from V and 1 base from J, with 8 bases in between. The CDR3 is 14 amino acids. Germline V gene data show CDR1 as KGHDR and CDR2 as SFDVKD.

Only a few counts were recorded for this clone. The rearrangement joins TRBV19 to TRBJ1-1; perhaps TRBD1 as D (6 bases). Germline lookup yields CDR1 LNHDA and CDR2 SQIVND (reference sequence). The CDR3 is made up of 15 amino acids. The V gene lost 5 bases and the J gene lost 1 base, with 14 bases spanning the gap. CDR3 coding DNA: TGTGCCAGTAGTCCCCTACAGGGCCCGAACACTGAAGCTTTCTTT. Translating gives CASSPLQGPNTEAFF.

The rearrangement links TRBV24-1 to TRBJ1-2; perhaps TRBD1 as D (5 bases). There are 13 residues in the CDR3. Germline CDR1 is KGHDR and CDR2 is SFDVKD. Between the trimmed V and J ends, which lost 2 bases and 8 bases, there was a span of 11 bases. The chain's CDR3 is CATSDSQGGGYTF. CDR3 nucleotide sequence: TGTGCCACCAGTGATTCCCAGGGAGGAGGCTACACCTTC.

V usage is TRBV6-5 and J usage is TRBJ1-1; no definite D call. The CDR3 is made up of 14 amino acids. V was shortened by 10 bases and J by 1 base, with 16 bases between the two germline ends. CDR1 is MNHEY and CDR2 is SVGAGI in the germline V gene. The CDR3 DNA reads TGTGCCACCTCTTCGGCACAGAGGAACACTGAAGCTTTCTTT. This encodes CATSSAQRNTEAFF.

The gene calls are TRBV27 and TRBJ1-6; 9 bases match TRBD1. Germline CDR1 and CDR2: MNHEY and SMNVEV (reference sequence). CDR3 length equals 19 residues. V dropped 5 bases and J dropped 8; count of bases not matched to a gene: 19. CDR3 nucleotides: TGTGCCAGCAGTCCAATCGGGACAGGGAGCCGACCGACTTATTCACCCCTCCACTTT. Its protein is CASSPIGTGSRPTYSPLHF.